This TCR beta chain was captured by sequencing in a study of metastatic and nonmetastatic thyroid tumors. Study conclusions and caveats: Malignant tumors reportedly showed significantly higher TCR beta diversity than benign nodules in both blood and tumor.

Through MiXCR, TCRdb re-clonotyped the PCR reads. The profile shows 5,000 or so clones, 20% to 25% of them singletons. To note about this clone: What it binds is not known.

Unmatched junction bases numbered 6, after V lost 4 bases and J lost 4 bases. The CDR3 has 15 residues. CDR1 is LNHNV, CDR2 YYDKDF, per germline (reference sequence). None of the patients had undergone any treatment ahead of thyroid surgery. The sequenced sample consisted of adjacent normal tissue. The TCR sequence derives from a female donor with papillary thyroid cancer or a benign thyroid nodule (not recorded which). Some clones in this sample may be carry-over from other donors' samples. The gene calls are TRBV15 and TRBJ2-2, with 7 bases aligning to TRBD1. The CDR3 nucleotides are TGTGCCACCAGCATTGACAGGGACGGCACCGGGGAGCTGTTTTTT. This translates into CATSIDRDGTGELFF.